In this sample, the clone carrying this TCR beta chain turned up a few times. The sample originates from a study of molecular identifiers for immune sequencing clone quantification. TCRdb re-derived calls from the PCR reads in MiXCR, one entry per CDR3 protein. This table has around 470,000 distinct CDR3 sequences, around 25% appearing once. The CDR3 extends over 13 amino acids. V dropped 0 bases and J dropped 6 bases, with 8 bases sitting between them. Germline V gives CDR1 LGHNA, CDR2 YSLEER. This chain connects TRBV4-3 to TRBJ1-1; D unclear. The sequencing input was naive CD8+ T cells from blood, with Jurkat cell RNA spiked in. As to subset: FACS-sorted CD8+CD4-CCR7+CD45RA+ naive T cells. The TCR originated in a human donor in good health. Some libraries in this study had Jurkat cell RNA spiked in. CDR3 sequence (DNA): TGCGCCAGCAGCCAAGATGGTGGGGCTGAAGCTTTCTTT. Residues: CASSQDGGAEAFF.